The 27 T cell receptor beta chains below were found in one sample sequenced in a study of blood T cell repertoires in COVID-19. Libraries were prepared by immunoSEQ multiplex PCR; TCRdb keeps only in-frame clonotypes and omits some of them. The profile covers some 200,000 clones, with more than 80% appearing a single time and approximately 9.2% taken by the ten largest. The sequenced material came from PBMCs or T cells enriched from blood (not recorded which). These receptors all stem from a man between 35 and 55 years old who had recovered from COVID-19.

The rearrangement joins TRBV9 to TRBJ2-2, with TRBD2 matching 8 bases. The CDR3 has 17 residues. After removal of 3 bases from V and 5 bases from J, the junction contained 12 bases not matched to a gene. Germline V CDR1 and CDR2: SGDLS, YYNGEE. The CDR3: CASSAPSGGVRTGELFF. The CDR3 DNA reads TGTGCCAGCAGCGCCCCATCGGGGGGGGTAAGGACCGGGGAGCTGTTTTTT.

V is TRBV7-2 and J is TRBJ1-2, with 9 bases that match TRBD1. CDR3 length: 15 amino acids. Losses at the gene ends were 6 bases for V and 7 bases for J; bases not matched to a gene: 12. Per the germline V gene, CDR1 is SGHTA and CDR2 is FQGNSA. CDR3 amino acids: CASRITGTGFFGYTF. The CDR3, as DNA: TGTGCCAGCAGAATCACCGGGACAGGGTTCTTTGGCTACACCTTC.

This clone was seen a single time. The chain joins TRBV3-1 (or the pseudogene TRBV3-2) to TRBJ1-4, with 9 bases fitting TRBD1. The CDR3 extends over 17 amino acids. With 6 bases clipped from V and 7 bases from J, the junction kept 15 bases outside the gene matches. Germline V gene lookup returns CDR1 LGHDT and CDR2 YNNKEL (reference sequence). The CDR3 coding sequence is TGTGCCAGCAGTATCTATCCCGGGACAGGGTTCGGTGAAAAACTGTTTTTT. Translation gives CASSIYPGTGFGEKLFF.

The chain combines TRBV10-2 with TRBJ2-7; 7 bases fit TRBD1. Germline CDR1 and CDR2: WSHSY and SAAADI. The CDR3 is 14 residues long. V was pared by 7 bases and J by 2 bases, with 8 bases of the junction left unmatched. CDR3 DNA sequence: TGCGCCAGCAAGGGACAGCTATCCGCCTACGAGCAGTACTTC. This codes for CASKGQLSAYEQYF.

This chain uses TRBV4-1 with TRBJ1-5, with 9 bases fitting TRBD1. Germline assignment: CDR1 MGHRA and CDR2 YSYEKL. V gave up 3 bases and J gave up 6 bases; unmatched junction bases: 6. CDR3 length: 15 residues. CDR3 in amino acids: CASSHDRGVGQPQHF. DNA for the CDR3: TGCGCCAGCAGCCACGACAGGGGGGTCGGTCAGCCCCAGCATTTT.

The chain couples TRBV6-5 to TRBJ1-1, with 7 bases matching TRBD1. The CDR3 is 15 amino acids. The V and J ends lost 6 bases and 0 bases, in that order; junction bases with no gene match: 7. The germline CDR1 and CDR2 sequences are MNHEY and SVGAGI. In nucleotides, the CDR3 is TGTGCCAGCAGCTACCGGACAGGCTTGAACACTGAAGCTTTCTTT. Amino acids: CASSYRTGLNTEAFF.

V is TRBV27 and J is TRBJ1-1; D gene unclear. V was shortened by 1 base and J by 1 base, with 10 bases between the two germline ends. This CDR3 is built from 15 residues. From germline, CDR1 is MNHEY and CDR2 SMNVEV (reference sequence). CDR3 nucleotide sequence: TGTGCCAGCAGTTTATGGCCCGTGCAGAACACTGAAGCTTTCTTT. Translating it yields CASSLWPVQNTEAFF.

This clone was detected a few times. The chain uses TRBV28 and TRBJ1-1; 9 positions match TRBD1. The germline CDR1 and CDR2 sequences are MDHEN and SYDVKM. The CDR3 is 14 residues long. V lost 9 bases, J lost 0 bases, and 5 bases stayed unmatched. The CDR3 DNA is TGTGCCAGTTGCAACAGGGGGCTGAACACTGAAGCTTTCTTT. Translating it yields CASCNRGLNTEAFF.

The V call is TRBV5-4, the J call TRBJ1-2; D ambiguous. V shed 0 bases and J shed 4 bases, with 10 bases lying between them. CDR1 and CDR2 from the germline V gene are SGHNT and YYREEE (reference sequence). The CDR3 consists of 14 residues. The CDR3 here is CASSLEREGYGYTF. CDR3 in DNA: TGTGCCAGCAGCTTGGAGAGGGAGGGCTATGGCTACACCTTC.

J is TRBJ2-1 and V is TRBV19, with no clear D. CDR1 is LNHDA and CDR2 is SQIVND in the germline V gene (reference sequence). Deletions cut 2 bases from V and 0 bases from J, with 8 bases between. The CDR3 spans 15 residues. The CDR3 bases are TGTGCCAGTAGTATACAAACTCTCTCCTACAATGAGCAGTTCTTC. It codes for CASSIQTLSYNEQFF.

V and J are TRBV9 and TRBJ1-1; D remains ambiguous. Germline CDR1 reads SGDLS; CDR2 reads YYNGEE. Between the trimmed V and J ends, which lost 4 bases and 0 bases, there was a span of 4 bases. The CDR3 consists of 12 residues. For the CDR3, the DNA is TGTGCCAGCAGCAATATGAACACTGAAGCTTTCTTT. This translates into CASSNMNTEAFF. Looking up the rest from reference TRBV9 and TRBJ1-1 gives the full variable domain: DSGVTQTPKHLITATGQRVTLRCSPRSGDLSVYWYQQSLDQGLQFLIQYYNGEERAKGNILERFSAQQFPDLHSELNLSSLELGDSALYFCASSNMNTEAFFGQGTRLTVV.

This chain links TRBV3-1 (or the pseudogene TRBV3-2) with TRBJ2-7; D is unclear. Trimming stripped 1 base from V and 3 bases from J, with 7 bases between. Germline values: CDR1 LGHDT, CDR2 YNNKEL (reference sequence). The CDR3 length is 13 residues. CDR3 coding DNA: TGTGCCAGCAGCCAAGTTAACGGCTACGAGCAGTACTTC. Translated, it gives CASSQVNGYEQYF.

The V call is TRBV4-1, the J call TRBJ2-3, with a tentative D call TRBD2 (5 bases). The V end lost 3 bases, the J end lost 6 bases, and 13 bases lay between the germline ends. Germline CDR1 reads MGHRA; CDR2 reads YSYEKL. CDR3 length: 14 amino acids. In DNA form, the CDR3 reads TGCGCCAGCAGCCAGGGGTTTGGCGGGGATACGCAGTATTTT. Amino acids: CASSQGFGGDTQYF.

As DNA, the CDR3 is TGTGCCAGCAGTTCCCTGGGAGGCCTCTCCTACGAGCAGTACTTC. Translating it yields CASSSLGGLSYEQYF. The chain combines TRBV27 with TRBJ2-7, with a possible D match to TRBD2 (6 bases). V was cut by 4 bases and J by 0 bases, with 13 bases left in between. Germline CDR1 and CDR2: MNHEY and SMNVEV (reference sequence). This CDR3 region has 15 residues.

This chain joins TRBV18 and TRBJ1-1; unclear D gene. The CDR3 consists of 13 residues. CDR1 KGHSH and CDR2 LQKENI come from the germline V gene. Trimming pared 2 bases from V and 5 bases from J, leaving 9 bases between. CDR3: CASSPEEWTEAFF. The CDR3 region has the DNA TGTGCCAGCTCACCAGAGGAATGGACTGAAGCTTTCTTT.

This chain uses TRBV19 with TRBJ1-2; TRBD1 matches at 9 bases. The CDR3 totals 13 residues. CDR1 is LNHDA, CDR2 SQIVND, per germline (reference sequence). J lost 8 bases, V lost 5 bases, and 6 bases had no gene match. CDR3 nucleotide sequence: TGTGCCAGTAGTCTCGGGACAGGGCTCGGCTACACCTTC. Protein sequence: CASSLGTGLGYTF.

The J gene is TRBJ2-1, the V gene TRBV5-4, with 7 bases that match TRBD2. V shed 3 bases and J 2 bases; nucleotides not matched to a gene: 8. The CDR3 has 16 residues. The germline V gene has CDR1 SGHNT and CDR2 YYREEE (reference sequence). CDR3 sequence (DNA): TGTGCCAGCAGCTGGTACCGGGACTACACCTACAATGAGCAGTTCTTC. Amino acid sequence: CASSWYRDYTYNEQFF.

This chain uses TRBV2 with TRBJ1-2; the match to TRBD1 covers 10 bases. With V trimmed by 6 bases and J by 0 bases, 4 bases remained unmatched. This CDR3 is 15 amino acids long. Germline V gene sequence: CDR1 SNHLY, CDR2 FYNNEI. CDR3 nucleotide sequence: TGTGCCAGCAGCCCGACAGGGGGCGCTAACTATGGCTACACCTTC. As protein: CASSPTGGANYGYTF.

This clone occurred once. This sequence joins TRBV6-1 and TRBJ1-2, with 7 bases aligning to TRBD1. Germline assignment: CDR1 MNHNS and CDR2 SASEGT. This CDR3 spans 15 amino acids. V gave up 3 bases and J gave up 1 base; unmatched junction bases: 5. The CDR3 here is CASSDVTGINYGYTF. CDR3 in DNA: TGTGCCAGCAGTGATGTGACAGGGATTAACTATGGCTACACCTTC.

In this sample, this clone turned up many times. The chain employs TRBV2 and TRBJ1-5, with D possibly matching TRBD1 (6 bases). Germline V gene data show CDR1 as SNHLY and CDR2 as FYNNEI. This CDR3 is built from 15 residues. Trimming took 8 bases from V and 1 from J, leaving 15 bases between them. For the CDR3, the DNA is TGTGCCAGCCAGACCCAAGGGACAAGCAATCAGCCCCAGCATTTT. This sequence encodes CASQTQGTSNQPQHF.

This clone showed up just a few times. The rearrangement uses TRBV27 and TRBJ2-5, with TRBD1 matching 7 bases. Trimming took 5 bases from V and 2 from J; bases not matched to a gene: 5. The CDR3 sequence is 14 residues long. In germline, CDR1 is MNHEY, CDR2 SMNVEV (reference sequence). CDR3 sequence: CASSLPGQQETQYF. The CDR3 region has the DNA TGTGCCAGCAGTCTTCCGGGACAGCAAGAGACCCAGTACTTC.

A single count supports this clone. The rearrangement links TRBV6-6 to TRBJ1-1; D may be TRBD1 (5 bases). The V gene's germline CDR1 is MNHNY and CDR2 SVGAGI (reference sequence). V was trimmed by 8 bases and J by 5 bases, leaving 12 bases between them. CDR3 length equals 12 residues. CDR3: CASLEGWTEAFF. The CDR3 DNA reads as TGTGCCAGCTTGGAGGGGTGGACTGAAGCTTTCTTT.

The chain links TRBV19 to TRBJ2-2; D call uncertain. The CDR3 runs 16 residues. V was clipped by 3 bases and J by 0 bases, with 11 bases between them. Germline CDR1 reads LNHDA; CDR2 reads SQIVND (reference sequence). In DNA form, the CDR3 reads TGTGCCAGTAGTATCCGTAGAGGATCGAACACCGGGGAGCTGTTTTTT. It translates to CASSIRRGSNTGELFF.

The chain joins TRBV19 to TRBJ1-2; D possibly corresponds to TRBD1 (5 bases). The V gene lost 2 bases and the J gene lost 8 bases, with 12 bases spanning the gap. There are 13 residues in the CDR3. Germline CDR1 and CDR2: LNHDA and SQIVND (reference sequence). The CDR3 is CASSIPQGWGYTF. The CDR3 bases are TGTGCCAGTAGTATACCCCAGGGCTGGGGCTACACCTTC.

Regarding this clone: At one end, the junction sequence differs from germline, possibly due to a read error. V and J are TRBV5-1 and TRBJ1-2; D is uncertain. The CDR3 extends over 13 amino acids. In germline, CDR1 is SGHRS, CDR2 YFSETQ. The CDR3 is CASRLVGGRGYTF. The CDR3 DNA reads TGCGCCAGCAGATTGGTTGGAGGGAGAGGGTACACCTTC.

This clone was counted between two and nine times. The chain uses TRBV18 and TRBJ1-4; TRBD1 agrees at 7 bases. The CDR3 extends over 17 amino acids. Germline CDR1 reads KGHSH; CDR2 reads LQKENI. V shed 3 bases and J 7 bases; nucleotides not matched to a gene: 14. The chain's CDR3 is CASSPTGTGTQSEKLFF. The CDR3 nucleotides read TGTGCCAGCTCACCGACAGGGACCGGAACCCAAAGTGAAAAACTGTTTTTT.

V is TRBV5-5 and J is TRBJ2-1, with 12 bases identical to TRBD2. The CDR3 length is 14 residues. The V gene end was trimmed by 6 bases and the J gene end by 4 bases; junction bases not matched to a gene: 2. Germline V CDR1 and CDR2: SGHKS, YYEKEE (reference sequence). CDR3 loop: CASKTSGGYNEQFF. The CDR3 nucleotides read TGTGCCAGCAAGACTAGCGGGGGTTACAATGAGCAGTTCTTC. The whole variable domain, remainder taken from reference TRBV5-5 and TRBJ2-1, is DAGVTQSPTHLIKTRGQQVTLRCSPISGHKSVSWYQQVLGQGPQFIFQYYEKEERGRGNFPDRFSARQFPNYSSELNVNALLLGDSALYLCASKTSGGYNEQFFGPGTRLTVL.